The TCR beta chain described here comes from a study of T cell clonality in common variable immunodeficiency. Findings and limits, study-wide: Fewer deletions and N-nucleotide insertions were reportedly seen in common variable immunodeficiency TCR beta sequences.

V lost 6 bases and J lost 4, with 17 bases in between. Germline V gene sequence: CDR1 MNHEY, CDR2 SVGEGT. The CDR3 extends over 15 amino acids. This clone turned up a few times. What it recognizes is unknown. The read stops 3 residues short of the end of the CDR3; the missing end is completed from the germline J gene. Assay: immunoSEQ multiplex PCR; the TCRdb copy retains only in-frame clones and omits some. Recorded here are about 34,000 clones, none singletons. The chain couples TRBV6-2 or TRBV6-3 to TRBJ2-3; no clear D. Specimen: peripheral blood mononuclear cells. This receptor was taken from a human donor with common variable immunodeficiency. CDR3 DNA, as far as it was read: TGTGCCAGCAGGCAGTTGTCCGTCGGGTCAGATACG. Its translation is CASRQLSVGSDT. The entire CDR3 protein reads CASRQLSVGSDTQYF.